This T cell receptor (beta chain) was obtained from a study of vaccination effects on CD4 cells after COVID-19. V shed 6 bases, J shed 4 bases, and the junction held 11 bases outside the gene matches. This CDR3 has 15 residues. Germline V lookup: CDR1 MDHEN, CDR2 SYDVKM. Assay: immunoSEQ multiplex PCR; the TCRdb copy retains only in-frame clones and omits some. The sample contains about 73,000 clones, 65% to 80% of which appear only once. With approximately ten days of culture completed, CD4+ T cells were isolated. Each participant was given two doses of one vaccine (BNT162b2 or mRNA-1273). Regarding this clone: Antigen unknown.

The receptor's source is a human donor who received a COVID-19 vaccine. The specimen comprised CD4+ T cells from PBMCs cultured without peptide, sampled after COVID-19 vaccination. The chain couples TRBV28 to TRBJ1-2; TRBD1 agrees at 7 bases. CDR3 DNA: TGTGCCAGCAGCAGCCCACAGGGGTTGGGCTATGGCTACACCTTC. Its translation is CASSSPQGLGYGYTF.